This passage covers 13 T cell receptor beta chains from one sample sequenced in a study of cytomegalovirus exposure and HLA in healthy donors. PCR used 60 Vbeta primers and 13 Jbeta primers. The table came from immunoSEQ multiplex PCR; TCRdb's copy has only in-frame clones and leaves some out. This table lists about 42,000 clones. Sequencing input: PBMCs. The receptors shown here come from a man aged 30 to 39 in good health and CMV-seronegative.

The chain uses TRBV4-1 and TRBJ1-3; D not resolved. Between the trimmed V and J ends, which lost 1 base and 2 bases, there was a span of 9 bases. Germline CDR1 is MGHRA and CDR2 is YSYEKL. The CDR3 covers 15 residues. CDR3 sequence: CASSQGGGAGNTIYF. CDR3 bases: TGCGCCAGCAGCCAAGGAGGCGGGGCTGGAAACACCATATATTTT.

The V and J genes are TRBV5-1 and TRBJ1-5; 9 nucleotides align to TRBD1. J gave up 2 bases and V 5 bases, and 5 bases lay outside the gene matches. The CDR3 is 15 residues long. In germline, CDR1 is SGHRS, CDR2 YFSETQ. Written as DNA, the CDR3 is TGCGCCAGCAGGGGGGACAGGGTGCGCAATCAGCCCCAGCATTTT. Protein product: CASRGDRVRNQPQHF.

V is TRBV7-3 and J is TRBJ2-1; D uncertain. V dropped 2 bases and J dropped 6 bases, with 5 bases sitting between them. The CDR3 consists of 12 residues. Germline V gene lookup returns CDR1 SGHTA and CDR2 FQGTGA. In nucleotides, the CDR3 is TGTGCCAGCAGCTTACCTTCCAATGAGCAGTTCTTC. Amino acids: CASSLPSNEQFF.

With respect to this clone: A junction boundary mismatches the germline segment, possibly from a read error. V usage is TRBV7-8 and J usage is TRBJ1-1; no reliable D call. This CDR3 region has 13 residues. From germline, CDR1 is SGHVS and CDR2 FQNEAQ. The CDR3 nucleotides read TGTGCCAGCAGCTTGGGAGGGAACGCTGAAGCTTTCTTT. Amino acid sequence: CASSLGGNAEAFF.

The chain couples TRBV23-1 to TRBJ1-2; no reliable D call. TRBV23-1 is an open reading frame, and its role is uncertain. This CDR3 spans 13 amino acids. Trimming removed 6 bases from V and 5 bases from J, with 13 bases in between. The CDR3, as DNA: TGCGCCAGCAGATCGAGTCGGCGGTATGGCTACACCTTC. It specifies CASRSSRRYGYTF.

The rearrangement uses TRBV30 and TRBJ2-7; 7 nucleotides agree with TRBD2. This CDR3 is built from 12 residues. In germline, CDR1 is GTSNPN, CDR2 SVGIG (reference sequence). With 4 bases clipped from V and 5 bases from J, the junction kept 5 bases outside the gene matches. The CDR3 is CAWNSGAHEQYF. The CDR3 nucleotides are TGTGCCTGGAACAGCGGGGCCCACGAGCAGTACTTC.

The DNA for the CDR3 is TGTGCCAGCAGAGACGGGACAGACTATGGCTACACCTTC. Protein: CASRDGTDYGYTF. The chain is built from TRBV6-6 and TRBJ1-2, with 7 bases identical to TRBD1. V gave up 6 bases and J gave up 3 bases; unmatched junction bases: 4. The CDR3 contains 13 residues. CDR1 is MNHNY, CDR2 SVGAGI, per germline (reference sequence).

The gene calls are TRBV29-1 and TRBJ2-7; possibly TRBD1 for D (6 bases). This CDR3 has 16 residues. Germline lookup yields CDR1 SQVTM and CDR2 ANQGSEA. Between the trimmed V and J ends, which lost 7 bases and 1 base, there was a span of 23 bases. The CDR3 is CSAATQGWASSYEQYF. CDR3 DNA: TGCAGCGCCGCAACACAGGGATGGGCTAGTTCCTACGAGCAGTACTTC.

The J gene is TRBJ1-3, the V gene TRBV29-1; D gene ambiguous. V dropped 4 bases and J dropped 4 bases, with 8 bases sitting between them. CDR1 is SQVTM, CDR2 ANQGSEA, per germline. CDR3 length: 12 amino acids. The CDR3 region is CSVGELGNTIYF. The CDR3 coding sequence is TGCAGCGTTGGGGAGTTGGGAAACACCATATATTTT. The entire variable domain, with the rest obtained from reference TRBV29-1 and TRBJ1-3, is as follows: SAVISQKPSRDICQRGTSLTIQCQVDSQVTMMFWYRQQPGQSLTLIATANQGSEATYESGFVIDKFPISRPNLTFSTLTVSNMSPEDSSIYLCSVGELGNTIYFGEGSWLTVV.

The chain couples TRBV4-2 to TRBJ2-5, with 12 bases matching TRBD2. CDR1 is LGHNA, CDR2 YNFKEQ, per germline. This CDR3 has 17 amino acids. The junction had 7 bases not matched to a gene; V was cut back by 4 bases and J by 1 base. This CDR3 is CASSPGLAGHAQETQYF. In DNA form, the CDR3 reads TGTGCCAGCAGCCCTGGACTAGCGGGACACGCCCAAGAGACCCAGTACTTC.

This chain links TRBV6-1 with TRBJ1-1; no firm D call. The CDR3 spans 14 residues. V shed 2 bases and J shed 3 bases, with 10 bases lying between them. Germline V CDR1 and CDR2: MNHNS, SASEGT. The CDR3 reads CASSEYRGYTEAFF. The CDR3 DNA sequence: TGTGCCAGCAGTGAATATCGAGGGTACACTGAAGCTTTCTTT.

The CDR3 bases are TGCGCCAGCAGCACTAGCGGGAGTAGGACCGGGGAGCTGTTTTTT. Translating it yields CASSTSGSRTGELFF. V and J are TRBV10-1 and TRBJ2-2, with TRBD2 identical over 11 bases. This CDR3 has 15 residues. V lost 6 bases and J lost 5; bases outside the gene matches: 5. The germline V gene encodes CDR1 WNHNN and CDR2 SYGVQD (reference sequence).

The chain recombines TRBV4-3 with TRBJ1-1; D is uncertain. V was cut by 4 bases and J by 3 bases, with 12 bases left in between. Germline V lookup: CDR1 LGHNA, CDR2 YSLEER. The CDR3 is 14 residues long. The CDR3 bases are TGCGCCAGCAGCCGTAAAGCGGGAGACACTGAAGCTTTCTTT. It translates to CASSRKAGDTEAFF.